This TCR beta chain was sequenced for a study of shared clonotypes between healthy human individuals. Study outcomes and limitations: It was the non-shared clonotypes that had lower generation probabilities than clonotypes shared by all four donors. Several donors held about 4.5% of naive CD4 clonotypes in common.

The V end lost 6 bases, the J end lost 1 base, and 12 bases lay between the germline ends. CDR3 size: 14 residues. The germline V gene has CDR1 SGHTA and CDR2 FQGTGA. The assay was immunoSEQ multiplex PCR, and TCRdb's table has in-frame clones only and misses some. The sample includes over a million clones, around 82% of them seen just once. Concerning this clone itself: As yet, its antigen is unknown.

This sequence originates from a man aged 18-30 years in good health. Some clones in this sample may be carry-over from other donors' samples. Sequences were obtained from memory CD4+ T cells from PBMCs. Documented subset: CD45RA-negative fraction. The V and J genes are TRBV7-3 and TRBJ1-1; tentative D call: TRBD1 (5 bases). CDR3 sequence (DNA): TGTGCCAGCAGTACCGACAGCCCGAACACTGAAGCTTTCTTT. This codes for CASSTDSPNTEAFF.